This T cell receptor beta chain was recovered during a study of CD4 T cells in relation to SARS-CoV-2 and coronaviruses. Background on the study: ViraFEST: roughly ten-day antigen culture of PBMCs, then TCR beta CDR3 sequencing.

Generated by immunoSEQ multiplex PCR, the TCRdb table keeps only in-frame clones and is missing some. The sample has tens of thousands of clones; about 82% are singletons. General study findings and limits: Each donor contributed either pre-pandemic or post-infection samples, not both.

The V gene lost 1 base and the J gene lost 2 bases, with 12 bases spanning the gap. This CDR3 spans 15 amino acids. Germline lookup yields CDR1 SGDLS and CDR2 YYNGEE. Comment on this clone: The antigen is not known.

The unexposed donors gave CD4+ T cells in about 2010-2019, prior to COVID-19. Isolation of CD4+ T cells took place after nine to ten days in culture. Cells permitting, SARS-CoV-2 S/N and four cold-coronavirus spikes were tested on unexposed-donor CD4+ T cells. Each well had about 2.1 million PBMCs in 5% human AB serum with IL-2. This chain connects TRBV9 to TRBJ1-2; TRBD1 is a possible D gene (6 bases). The sequence came from a human donor in good health. The specimen sequenced was CD4+ T cells from PBMCs, cultured in vitro. The CDR3 sequence: CASSVQGILNYGYTF. CDR3 in DNA: TGTGCCAGCAGCGTACAGGGGATCCTAAACTATGGCTACACCTTC.